The 9 T cell receptor beta chains listed next were all sequenced from one sample in a study of CD8+ T cells in alopecia areata (dated by TCRdb to between 2017 and 2018). Library preparation employed the immunoSEQ multiplex PCR assay. RNA was extracted from all samples and reverse transcribed into cDNA as template for TCR sequencing. The clones in this table, taken by TCRdb from immuneACCESS, are in-frame only. Not every clone is retained; where verified, under half of the shortfall comes from an unresolved V gene, and the cause of the rest is unknown. The sample profile shows tens of thousands of clones; around 29% of them were found once. The ten largest clones capture about 16% of the sample. The time point label, as the study defines it: roughly 27 days on oral tofacitinib. Read against the paper, the sample's treatment or condition label means: oral pan-JAK inhibitor, 5-10 mg twice daily. The specimen comprised CD8+ T cells sorted from blood, sampled at week 4, from a patient treated with tofacitinib. The receptors shown here come from a human donor with alopecia areata.

This clone occurred a few times. V and J are TRBV10-3 and TRBJ2-1, with D tentatively TRBD1 (5 bases). Per the germline V gene, CDR1 is ENHRY and CDR2 is SYGVKD. This CDR3 contains 13 residues. Trimming shortened V by 7 bases and J by 8 bases, and 15 bases separated the two germline ends. The CDR3 sequence: CAIKAGPVDEQFF. The CDR3 nucleotides read TGTGCCATCAAGGCAGGGCCTGTGGATGAGCAGTTCTTC.

The J gene is TRBJ2-7, the V gene TRBV7-9; the match to TRBD1 covers 8 bases. The CDR3 loop spans 15 amino acids. The trim removed 5 bases at V and 3 bases at J, leaving 9 bases unmatched. Looked up from germline, CDR1 is SEHNR and CDR2 is FQNEAQ (reference sequence). CDR3 sequence: CASSDWTGPFYEQYF. The CDR3 region has the DNA TGTGCCAGCAGCGATTGGACAGGGCCGTTCTACGAGCAGTACTTC.

J is TRBJ2-1 and V is TRBV28; D remains ambiguous. Deletions cut 3 bases from V and 5 bases from J, with 11 bases between. The CDR3 length is 14 residues. Germline CDR1 MDHEN, CDR2 SYDVKM. CDR3 DNA: TGTGCCAGCAGTTTCCCCTCATTCGACAATGAGCAGTTCTTC. Translating gives CASSFPSFDNEQFF.

Points on this clone: Different DNA sequences within this sample yield the same CDR3. The CDR3 DNA sequence: TGTGCCAGCAGCCCCGGACACAGCTCCTACAATGAGCAGTTCTTC. Its translation: CASSPGHSSYNEQFF. The chain employs TRBV11-2 and TRBJ2-1; tentative D call: TRBD1 (5 bases). The CDR3 has 15 residues. Germline-derived CDR1 and CDR2 are SGHAT and FQNNGV. V shed 5 bases and J shed 0 bases, with 11 bases lying between them.

The chain uses TRBV29-1 and TRBJ2-4; 14 bases align to TRBD2. Germline values: CDR1 SQVTM, CDR2 ANQGSEA. V was clipped by 6 bases and J by 6 bases; unmatched bases: 1. CDR3 size: 13 residues. The CDR3 protein is CSVGTSGGNIQYF. In DNA, the CDR3 is TGCAGCGTGGGGACTAGCGGGGGAAACATTCAGTACTTC.

The V and J genes are TRBV5-1 and TRBJ2-7; perhaps D is TRBD1 or TRBD2 (5 bases each). Germline lookup yields CDR1 SGHRS and CDR2 YFSETQ. The CDR3 runs 12 residues. The V and J ends lost 4 bases and 0 bases respectively, with 5 bases between them. The CDR3 protein is CASSGTSYEQYF. CDR3 sequence (DNA): TGCGCCAGCAGCGGGACCTCCTACGAGCAGTACTTC.

The V call is TRBV14, the J call TRBJ2-2; D remains unclear. V was shortened by 4 bases and J by 4 bases, with 13 bases between the two germline ends. In germline, CDR1 is SGHDN, CDR2 FVKESK. This CDR3 region has 15 residues. The CDR3 bases are TGTGCCAGCAGCCCACCCACAGTGGGCACCGGGGAGCTGTTTTTT. Amino acids: CASSPPTVGTGELFF.

CDR3 sequence: CSPRLAGSNEQFF. CDR3 DNA: TGCAGCCCAAGACTAGCGGGAAGCAATGAGCAGTTCTTC. The chain has TRBV29-1 and TRBJ2-1; 11 nucleotides agree with TRBD2. This CDR3 region has 13 residues. Germline V gives CDR1 SQVTM, CDR2 ANQGSEA. V lost 8 bases and J lost 6; bases outside the gene matches: 6.

This clone has only a few counts. This chain uses TRBV29-1 with TRBJ2-5, with TRBD2 identical over 12 bases. This CDR3 spans 14 amino acids. The V and J ends lost 1 base and 5 bases, in that order; junction bases with no gene match: 2. In germline, CDR1 is SQVTM, CDR2 ANQGSEA. CDR3 amino acids: CSVEGLAGVETQYF. The DNA of the CDR3 is TGCAGCGTTGAAGGACTAGCGGGAGTTGAGACCCAGTACTTC.